One and the same sample provided the 13 T cell receptor beta chains below, sequenced in a study of Graves' ophthalmopathy and Graves' hyperthyroidism. Amplifying from RNA transcripts, the study obtained TCR beta CDR3 regions. Amplification began with first-round RT-PCR using HTBI primers, then second-round multiplex PCR was performed. TCRdb called the multiplex PCR reads again in MiXCR, with one record for every CDR3 protein. This table has over 200,000 distinct CDR3 sequences, under 30% appearing once. What was sequenced was peripheral blood. The receptors come from a man in his fifties with Graves' ophthalmopathy.

This clonotype was recorded many times. V is TRBV6-5 and J is TRBJ1-1, with D unresolved. V lost 6 bases to trimming and J lost 10 bases, with 18 bases between them. Germline V lookup: CDR1 MNHEY, CDR2 SVGAGI. This CDR3 spans 13 amino acids. CDR3 bases: TGTGCCAGCAGCGGGGTAGAGGGTAAGGTAGCTTTCTTT. Translated: CASSGVEGKVAFF.

The genes are TRBV5-1 and TRBJ2-2, with D maybe TRBD1 (5 bases). The CDR3 is 14 residues long. The V gene lost 6 bases and the J gene lost 2 bases, with 11 bases spanning the gap. Germline CDR1 reads SGHRS; CDR2 reads YFSETQ. CDR3 bases: TGCGCCAGCAACTGGCAGGGAAACACCGGGGAGCTGTTTTTT. Its protein is CASNWQGNTGELFF.

V usage is TRBV12-3 or TRBV12-4 and J usage is TRBJ1-5; D gene ambiguous. Trimming removed 1 base from V and 0 bases from J, with 10 bases in between. The CDR3 length is 16 residues. The CDR3 DNA is TGTGCCAGCAGTTTAGGTGCGAAGTATAGCAATCAGCCCCAGCATTTT. Its protein product is CASSLGAKYSNQPQHF.

The chain has TRBV6-1 and TRBJ1-2; TRBD1 matches 7 bases. The V and J ends lost 10 bases and 3 bases, in that order; junction bases with no gene match: 8. CDR1 and CDR2 from the germline V gene are MNHNS and SASEGT. The CDR3 loop spans 13 amino acids. CDR3 coding DNA: TGTGCCAACCGAAGGGGGCGCGACTATGGCTACACCTTC. Its protein is CANRRGRDYGYTF.

The sample holds many counts of this clonotype. CDR3 region: CASSFPTSGQTGELFF. The CDR3 coding sequence is TGTGCCAGCAGCTTTCCCACTAGCGGGCAAACCGGGGAGCTGTTTTTT. The chain recombines TRBV7-2 with TRBJ2-2; 9 positions agree with TRBD2. Germline V gene sequence: CDR1 SGHTA, CDR2 FQGNSA. The V and J ends lost 3 bases and 5 bases, in that order; junction bases with no gene match: 7. This CDR3 has 16 amino acids.

The genes are TRBV12-5 and TRBJ2-2, with 7 nucleotides matching TRBD2. CDR1 and CDR2 from the germline V gene are LGHNT and FRNRAP. The CDR3 spans 17 residues. J lost 1 base, V lost 0 bases, and 5 bases had no gene match. The CDR3 bases are TGTGCTAGTGGTTTGGTACAAGGCGGGGGGAACACCGGGGAGCTGTTTTTT. Its protein is CASGLVQGGGNTGELFF. The full variable domain, completed using reference TRBV12-5 and TRBJ2-2, is DARVTQTPRHKVTEMGQEVTMRCQPILGHNTVFWYRQTMMQGLELLAYFRNRAPLDDSGMPKDRFSAEMPDATLATLKIQPSEPRDSAVYFCASGLVQGGGNTGELFFGEGSRLTVL.

This clonotype has a count of ten or more. The CDR3 bases are TGTGCTAGTGGTTTGGGGGGGGAGACCCAGTACTTC. This gives the protein CASGLGGETQYF. This chain links TRBV12-5 with TRBJ2-5; D possibly uses TRBD1 or TRBD2 (5 bases each). The CDR3 is 12 residues long. Trimming removed 1 base from V and 5 bases from J, with 5 bases in between. Germline assignment: CDR1 LGHNT and CDR2 FRNRAP.

This clonotype was seen many times. This chain joins TRBV7-9 and TRBJ1-2; TRBD1 agrees at 7 bases. The CDR3 is 15 residues long. J was trimmed by 0 bases and V by 1 base; bases with no gene match: 2. Per the germline V gene, CDR1 is SEHNR and CDR2 is FQNEAQ (reference sequence). The CDR3 DNA reads TGTGCCAGCAGCTTAGGGGACAGACCTAACTATGGCTACACCTTC. Translation gives CASSLGDRPNYGYTF.

This clonotype was found many times. DNA of the CDR3: TGCGCCAGCAGCCAGACGGGACAGGGGGCAGTCGAGCAGTACTTC. It is translated as CASSQTGQGAVEQYF. The genes are TRBV4-1 and TRBJ2-7; 12 bases match TRBD1. Unmatched junction bases numbered 6, after V lost 3 bases and J lost 6 bases. This CDR3 is 15 amino acids long. The germline V gene has CDR1 MGHRA and CDR2 YSYEKL.

The chain carries TRBV6-2 or TRBV6-3 and TRBJ2-2; 9 bases map to TRBD1. The V gene's germline CDR1 is MNHEY and CDR2 SVGEGT. This CDR3 spans 17 amino acids. V was pared by 6 bases and J by 1 base, with 9 bases of the junction left unmatched. The CDR3 loop reads CASSRIQGAVNTGELFF. In nucleotides, the CDR3 is TGTGCCAGCAGCCGAATACAGGGGGCCGTGAACACCGGGGAGCTGTTTTTT.

This clonotype was detected many times. The gene calls are TRBV7-2 and TRBJ1-2; D perhaps matches TRBD1 (6 bases). Germline V gene data show CDR1 as SGHTA and CDR2 as FQGNSA. CDR3 size: 14 residues. With 5 bases removed from V and 7 bases from J, the gap between germline ends came to 17 bases. CDR3 nucleotide sequence: TGTGCCAGCAGCGGACCCCGACAGGTCTCTGGCTACACCTTC. Its translation: CASSGPRQVSGYTF.

This clonotype was detected many times. The chain employs TRBV7-3 and TRBJ2-2; 12 bases map to TRBD2. The germline CDR1 and CDR2 sequences are SGHTA and FQGTGA. J was trimmed by 7 bases and V by 5 bases; bases with no gene match: 8. The CDR3 is made up of 16 amino acids. The CDR3 DNA sequence: TGTGCCAGCAGCCCCCTAGCGGGAGGGGACGGCGGGGAGCTGTTTTTT. It yields the protein CASSPLAGGDGGELFF.

The sample holds many counts of this clonotype. This chain joins TRBV7-2 and TRBJ2-3, with D unclear. Germline lookup yields CDR1 SGHTA and CDR2 FQGNSA. The CDR3 runs to 14 residues. V lost 1 base and J 2 bases, leaving 7 bases between the germline ends. CDR3 coding DNA: TGTGCCAGCAGCTTAGGTAGCTCCACAGATACGCAGTATTTT. It encodes CASSLGSSTDTQYF.